The present entry profiles one T cell receptor (beta chain) with its context. The antigen remains unidentified. This entry is derived from a study of lymphopenia after photon versus proton radiotherapy. General study points: Post-nadir diversity loss with photons came from oligoclonal expansion, particularly CD8+ Temra cells.

The protocol was immunoSEQ multiplex PCR, while the TCRdb copy is restricted to in-frame clones and leaves out a portion. The sample carries around 25,000 clones, 85% recorded once. V gave up 5 bases and J gave up 2 bases, with 10 bases separating them. Germline lookup yields CDR1 KGHSH and CDR2 LQKENI. There are 14 residues in the CDR3. This chain uses TRBV18 with TRBJ1-5, with a possible D match to TRBD1 (5 bases). The receptor was isolated from a man in his 60s with pancreatic cancer. The input for sequencing was peripheral blood, taken from a patient treated with photon-based radiotherapy. CDR3 amino acids: CASSDGGGNQPQHF. CDR3 in DNA: TGTGCCAGCTCAGACGGAGGGGGCAATCAGCCCCAGCATTTT.